The 13 T cell receptor beta chains below all came from one sample that was sequenced in a study of T-cell memory formation after mild COVID-19. Each CDR3 protein is one row after TCRdb ran MiXCR on the 5' RACE reads. Of around 250,000 distinct CDR3 sequences listed, 15% are singletons. The sample taken for sequencing was PBMCs or a T cell subset sorted from them (not recorded which). Receptors originate from an adult woman who had mild COVID-19 (a few samples of this study predate the infection). Cell type and time point are not known.

This clonotype occurred a few times. The rearrangement joins TRBV20-1 to TRBJ2-1; unclear D gene. Germline lookup yields CDR1 DFQATT and CDR2 SNEGSKA (reference sequence). The CDR3 runs 13 residues. Trimming stripped 0 bases from V and 7 bases from J, with 10 bases between. The CDR3 region is CSARDNWANEQFF. In DNA form, the CDR3 reads TGCAGTGCTAGAGATAATTGGGCTAATGAGCAGTTCTTC.

Written as DNA, the CDR3 is TGCGCCAGCAGCGCAACCGGGGCCCAAGAGACCCAGTACTTC. Protein: CASSATGAQETQYF. The rearrangement uses TRBV5-1 and TRBJ2-5; either TRBD1 or TRBD2 may supply D (5 bases each). CDR3 length equals 14 residues. V lost 4 bases to trimming and J lost 1 base, with 11 bases between them. CDR1 SGHRS and CDR2 YFSETQ come from the germline V gene.

The sample holds a few counts of this clonotype. The chain joins TRBV5-1 to TRBJ2-3; 9 nucleotides agree with TRBD1. Losses at the gene ends were 4 bases for V and 5 bases for J; bases not matched to a gene: 8. The CDR3 length is 15 residues. Germline CDR1 and CDR2: SGHRS and YFSETQ. CDR3 coding DNA: TGCGCCAGCAGCCAGATGACAGGGGGATTAGATACGCAGTATTTT. The encoded protein is CASSQMTGGLDTQYF. Full variable domain (missing parts from reference TRBV5-1 and TRBJ2-3): KAGVTQTPRYLIKTRGQQVTLSCSPISGHRSVSWYQQTPGQGLQFLFEYFSETQRNKGNFPGRFSGRQFSNSRSEMNVSTLELGDSALYLCASSQMTGGLDTQYFGPGTRLTVL.

V usage is TRBV10-3 and J usage is TRBJ2-5; a weak D match, TRBD2 (8 bases). This CDR3 is 14 amino acids long. CDR1 ENHRY and CDR2 SYGVKD come from the germline V gene. With 11 bases removed from V and 5 bases from J, the gap between germline ends came to 21 bases. CDR3 nucleotides: TGTGCCTCCCGGGAGGGACAGTCAATGGAGACCCAGTACTTC. Translated: CASREGQSMETQYF.

The CDR3 DNA follows: TGTGCCAGCAGCACTGACAGGGTCGGTGGAAACACCATATATTTT. It specifies CASSTDRVGGNTIYF. The rearrangement uses TRBV21-1 and TRBJ1-3; the table's D call, TRBD1, was not checked against the DNA. TRBV21-1 is designated a pseudogene. The CDR3 is made up of 15 amino acids.

This sequence joins TRBV6-5 and TRBJ1-5, with D possibly matching TRBD1 (5 bases). Per the germline V gene, CDR1 is MNHEY and CDR2 is SVGAGI. V was clipped by 8 bases and J by 9 bases, with 17 bases between them. The CDR3 has 13 residues. CDR3 in DNA: TGTGCCAGCCGGTGGGGGGAGCTGGGGCCCCAGCATTTT. It encodes CASRWGELGPQHF.

About this clonotype: The CDR3 does not end in the conserved phenylalanine or tryptophan, so this is likely a read error. This sequence joins TRBV24-1 and TRBJ2-1, with a tentative D call TRBD1 (6 bases). Trimming removed 6 bases from V and 6 bases from J, with 17 bases in between. Germline lookup yields CDR1 KGHDR and CDR2 SFDVKD. The CDR3 spans 15 residues. In DNA, the CDR3 is TGTGCCACCAGTACGCACAGGGTTATCAGCAATGAGCAGTTCCTC. Translation: CATSTHRVISNEQFL.

V usage is TRBV5-1 and J usage is TRBJ2-3, with D possibly TRBD2 on 6 matching bases. The CDR3 has 14 amino acids. Germline V lookup: CDR1 SGHRS, CDR2 YFSETQ. Trimming stripped 5 bases from V and 6 bases from J, with 16 bases between. This chain's CDR3 is CASRKDGSLDTQYF. The CDR3 DNA is TGCGCCAGCAGAAAGGACGGGAGCTTGGATACGCAGTATTTT.

This chain joins TRBV6-6 and TRBJ2-1; no reliable D call. Trimming cost V 8 bases and J 8 bases, with 4 bases left between them. The CDR3 has 9 residues. The germline CDR1 and CDR2 sequences are MNHNY and SVGAGI (reference sequence). The CDR3 region is CASGHEQFF. The CDR3 DNA is TGTGCCAGCGGACATGAGCAGTTCTTC.

The chain is built from TRBV7-9 and TRBJ2-1, with D tentatively TRBD1 or TRBD2 (6 bases each). CDR3 length equals 16 residues. Trimming removed 2 bases at V and 7 bases at J, with 18 bases between. CDR1 SEHNR and CDR2 FQNEAQ come from the germline V gene (reference sequence). The CDR3, as DNA: TGTGCCAGCAGCTTATCCGGGGGCACTTACGAAAATGAGCAGTTCTTC. This gives the protein CASSLSGGTYENEQFF.

DNA of the CDR3: TGTGCCAGCAGTTTGGAGGGCTTCTATGGCTACACCTTC. Protein product: CASSLEGFYGYTF. This sequence joins TRBV12-3 or TRBV12-4 and TRBJ1-2; D gene uncertain. The CDR3 is 13 residues long. With 3 bases removed from V and 4 bases from J, the gap between germline ends came to 9 bases.

This clonotype turned up a few times. The J gene is TRBJ2-7, the V gene TRBV5-6; 7 bases line up with TRBD1. CDR3 size: 14 residues. The trim removed 2 bases at V and 6 bases at J, leaving 8 bases unmatched. CDR1 is SGHDT, CDR2 YYEEEE, per germline. The CDR3 bases are TGTGCCAGCAGCTTTGGGACAGCGCTGGTCGAGCAGTACTTC. Encoded protein: CASSFGTALVEQYF.

J is TRBJ1-6 and V is TRBV6-5; TRBD1 might be the D (5 bases). Between the trimmed V and J ends, which lost 7 bases and 7 bases, there was a span of 14 bases. This CDR3 is built from 14 residues. Germline values: CDR1 MNHEY, CDR2 SVGAGI. CDR3 sequence: CASTLGRLNSPLHF. In DNA, the CDR3 is TGTGCCAGCACCCTGGGGCGGTTAAATTCACCCCTCCACTTT.